The 24 T cell receptor beta chains reported below all come from one sample, sequenced in a study of blood T cell repertoires in COVID-19. Using immunoSEQ multiplex PCR, the repertoire was profiled, and TCRdb retains in-frame clones only, with some absent. Here the sample spans approximately 220,000 clones, approximately 90% being singletons. What was sequenced was peripheral blood. These receptors were collected from a man aged 35-49 years with acute or convalescent COVID-19.

The chain joins TRBV7-9 to TRBJ2-7; maybe TRBD1 (6 bases). Trimming left V 0 bases short and J 2 bases short, with 11 bases between. The CDR3 totals 15 residues. The germline CDR1 and CDR2 sequences are SEHNR and FQNEAQ (reference sequence). The CDR3 sequence: CASSLARPGAYEQYF. CDR3 nucleotide sequence: TGTGCCAGCAGCTTAGCGCGTCCAGGGGCCTACGAGCAGTACTTC.

This chain joins TRBV19 and TRBJ2-5; tentatively, D is TRBD2 (6 bases). Between the trimmed V and J ends, which lost 6 bases and 7 bases, there was a span of 12 bases. Germline-derived CDR1 and CDR2 are LNHDA and SQIVND (reference sequence). This CDR3 contains 12 residues. CDR3 region: CASRGAGGTQYF. CDR3 nucleotides: TGTGCCAGTAGGGGAGCCGGGGGGACCCAGTACTTC.

J is TRBJ2-2 and V is TRBV9; no definite D call. Trimming removed 0 bases at V and 3 bases at J, with 6 bases between. Germline V CDR1 and CDR2: SGDLS, YYNGEE. The length of the CDR3 is 14 residues. The CDR3 loop is CASSVVPDTGELFF. DNA of the CDR3: TGTGCCAGCAGCGTAGTGCCAGACACCGGGGAGCTGTTTTTT.

The V call is TRBV14, the J call TRBJ2-1; D is possibly TRBD1 (5 bases). V lost 4 bases to trimming and J lost 8 bases, with 18 bases between them. This CDR3 is built from 15 residues. CDR1 SGHDN and CDR2 FVKESK come from the germline V gene. CDR3 DNA: TGTGCCAGCAGCCCCCGGACATATGGGATCGATGAGCAGTTCTTC. Translation: CASSPRTYGIDEQFF.

This chain links TRBV11-3 with TRBJ1-3; 7 positions agree with TRBD1. Per germline, CDR1 SGHNT and CDR2 YENEEA. The CDR3 is 15 amino acids. Trimming took 4 bases from V and 4 from J; bases not matched to a gene: 7. This chain's CDR3 is CASSSGRGPGNTIYF. The CDR3 nucleotides are TGTGCCAGCAGCTCGGGAAGGGGGCCAGGAAACACCATATATTTT. The full variable domain, completed using reference TRBV11-3 and TRBJ1-3, is EAGVVQSPRYKIIEKKQPVAFWCNPISGHNTLYWYLQNLGQGPELLIRYENEEAVDDSQLPKDRFSAERLKGVDSTLKIQPAELGDSAVYLCASSSGRGPGNTIYFGEGSWLTVV.

This chain links TRBV27 with TRBJ1-2, with D perhaps TRBD1 (5 bases). Germline CDR1 reads MNHEY; CDR2 reads SMNVEV (reference sequence). The V and J ends lost 2 bases and 1 base respectively, with 14 bases between them. The CDR3 runs to 16 residues. The CDR3 is CASSLLRRGLNYGYTF. The CDR3 DNA sequence: TGTGCCAGCAGTTTACTCCGACGGGGACTTAACTATGGCTACACCTTC.

The chain recombines TRBV7-9 with TRBJ1-1, with D maybe TRBD1 (5 bases). Germline CDR1 SEHNR, CDR2 FQNEAQ (reference sequence). V lost 1 base, J lost 4 bases, and 22 bases lay in between. CDR3 length equals 18 residues. CDR3 loop: CASSLDGIKGSFATEAFF. CDR3 DNA sequence: TGTGCCAGCAGCTTAGATGGAATCAAGGGGTCGTTTGCCACTGAAGCTTTCTTT.

The CDR3 DNA follows: TGTGCCAGCAGCCGGACTACCGGGACAGGGGGCGCCCGGCAAGAGACCCAGTACTTC. Protein: CASSRTTGTGGARQETQYF. The rearrangement joins TRBV4-2 to TRBJ2-5, with 12 bases fitting TRBD1. After removal of 4 bases from V and 2 bases from J, the junction contained 14 bases not matched to a gene. Germline CDR1 and CDR2: LGHNA and YNFKEQ. The CDR3 is 19 amino acids.

Remarks on this clone: This same CDR3 is encoded by further DNA sequences in the sample. The chain recombines TRBV9 with TRBJ2-7; 8 nucleotides agree with TRBD2. The CDR3 contains 14 residues. The V and J ends lost 0 bases and 2 bases, in that order; junction bases with no gene match: 1. The germline V gene has CDR1 SGDLS and CDR2 YYNGEE. Here the CDR3 reads CASSVAGGPYEQYF. The CDR3 nucleotides are TGTGCCAGCAGCGTAGCGGGAGGGCCCTACGAGCAGTACTTC. The entire variable domain, with the rest obtained from reference TRBV9 and TRBJ2-7, is as follows: DSGVTQTPKHLITATGQRVTLRCSPRSGDLSVYWYQQSLDQGLQFLIQYYNGEERAKGNILERFSAQQFPDLHSELNLSSLELGDSALYFCASSVAGGPYEQYFGPGTRLTVT.

V gene TRBV5-4 combines with J gene TRBJ1-1; tentative D call: TRBD1 (5 bases). The germline gives CDR1 SGHNT, CDR2 YYREEE (reference sequence). This CDR3 is 15 amino acids long. Trimming removed 0 bases from V and 5 bases from J, with 14 bases in between. The CDR3 sequence: CASSLGGAYLTEAFF. The CDR3, as DNA: TGTGCCAGCAGCTTGGGCGGGGCTTACTTGACTGAAGCTTTCTTT.

In this sample, this clone turned up a few times. The rearrangement uses TRBV6-5 and TRBJ2-7, with 14 bases aligning to TRBD2. Germline V gene sequence: CDR1 MNHEY, CDR2 SVGAGI. J lost 6 bases, V lost 6 bases, and 1 base had no gene match. There are 13 residues in the CDR3. The CDR3 region is CASSGLAGGEQYF. For the CDR3, the DNA is TGTGCCAGCAGCGGACTAGCGGGAGGCGAGCAGTACTTC.

The V gene is TRBV7-9, the J gene TRBJ1-6, with 7 bases fitting TRBD1. V was clipped by 5 bases and J by 6 bases; unmatched bases: 10. CDR3 length: 16 residues. Germline V gene data show CDR1 as SEHNR and CDR2 as FQNEAQ (reference sequence). CDR3 amino acids: CASSTQGGPFNSPLHF. CDR3 bases: TGTGCCAGCAGCACTCAGGGGGGCCCTTTTAATTCACCCCTCCACTTT.

This chain connects TRBV2 to TRBJ1-1, with D possibly TRBD1 on 6 matching bases. The V and J ends lost 8 bases and 5 bases respectively, with 15 bases between them. CDR1 is SNHLY and CDR2 is FYNNEI in the germline V gene. The CDR3 length is 13 residues. The CDR3 bases are TGTGCCAGCCATAAGGGGGGGTTTACTGAAGCTTTCTTT. Translating gives CASHKGGFTEAFF.

The V and J genes are TRBV5-1 and TRBJ2-7, with D perhaps TRBD2 (5 bases). The CDR3 loop spans 15 amino acids. CDR1 and CDR2 from the germline V gene are SGHRS and YFSETQ. The V end lost 2 bases, the J end lost 4 bases, and 16 bases lay between the germline ends. CDR3 nucleotides: TGCGCCAGCAGCTTTAACCCCGGGGATCAGTACGAGCAGTACTTC. The encoded protein is CASSFNPGDQYEQYF.

This clone was detected once. The chain joins TRBV29-1 to TRBJ2-3; TRBD2 aligns across 9 bases. Germline CDR1 reads SQVTM; CDR2 reads ANQGSEA. The CDR3 sequence is 13 residues long. Unmatched junction bases numbered 10, after V lost 6 bases and J lost 9 bases. CDR3 DNA: TGCAGCGTCGGTGGACAGGCGGGGGGGACGCAGTATTTT. This sequence encodes CSVGGQAGGTQYF.

The V call is TRBV11-1, the J call TRBJ2-3, with 15 nucleotides matching TRBD2. J lost 0 bases, V lost 5 bases, and 0 bases had no gene match. The CDR3 runs 16 residues. The germline V gene has CDR1 SGHAT and CDR2 FQDESV (reference sequence). CDR3 amino acids: CASSGTSGRSTDTQYF. In nucleotides, the CDR3 is TGTGCCAGCAGCGGGACTAGCGGGAGGAGCACAGATACGCAGTATTTT.

The chain employs TRBV4-1 and TRBJ1-6; D might be TRBD1 (6 bases). Deletions cut 2 bases from V and 0 bases from J, with 8 bases between. Germline V gene lookup returns CDR1 MGHRA and CDR2 YSYEKL. The CDR3 length is 16 residues. CDR3 DNA: TGCGCCAGCAGCCAAACAGGGAGCTCCTATAATTCACCCCTCCACTTT. Protein product: CASSQTGSSYNSPLHF.

The rearrangement links TRBV7-9 to TRBJ1-2, with D uncertain. V was pared by 3 bases and J by 3 bases, with 11 bases between. Germline V CDR1 and CDR2: SEHNR, FQNEAQ (reference sequence). There are 14 residues in the CDR3. In nucleotides, the CDR3 is TGTGCCAGCAGCTTTACGGCGGGCGACTATGGCTACACCTTC. It encodes CASSFTAGDYGYTF. Using reference TRBV7-9 and TRBJ1-2 for the parts outside the CDR3, the full variable domain is DTGVSQNPRHKITKRGQNVTFRCDPISEHNRLYWYRQTLGQGPEFLTYFQNEAQLEKSRLLSDRFSAERPKGSFSTLEIQRTEQGDSAMYLCASSFTAGDYGYTFGSGTRLTVV.

The J gene is TRBJ2-2, the V gene TRBV27, with 9 bases matching TRBD1. The CDR3 is made up of 15 amino acids. Germline CDR1 and CDR2: MNHEY and SMNVEV (reference sequence). Trimming took 6 bases from V and 5 from J; bases not matched to a gene: 7. The CDR3 DNA reads TGTGCCAGCAGGGCGGGGACAGGGAGGACCGGGGAGCTGTTTTTT. Its protein is CASRAGTGRTGELFF.

The table lists this clone with a count of one. This sequence joins TRBV27 and TRBJ2-4, with 7 bases lining up with TRBD1. CDR3 size: 13 residues. The germline gives CDR1 MNHEY, CDR2 SMNVEV (reference sequence). V gave up 3 bases and J gave up 6 bases; unmatched junction bases: 2. CDR3 coding DNA: TGTGCCAGCAGTTTGGGGACAGCAAACATTCAGTACTTC. It is translated as CASSLGTANIQYF.

V and J are TRBV7-9 and TRBJ2-2; TRBD1 is a possible D gene (6 bases). There are 14 residues in the CDR3. With 2 bases removed from V and 7 bases from J, the gap between germline ends came to 11 bases. Germline V lookup: CDR1 SEHNR, CDR2 FQNEAQ (reference sequence). CDR3 nucleotides: TGTGCCAGCAGCTTACGACAGGTTAACGGGGAGCTGTTTTTT. Translated, it gives CASSLRQVNGELFF.

The V and J genes are TRBV6-5 and TRBJ2-1, with 7 bases identical to TRBD1. After removal of 6 bases from V and 5 bases from J, the junction contained 7 bases not matched to a gene. This CDR3 contains 14 residues. Germline loops: CDR1 MNHEY, CDR2 SVGAGI. The CDR3, as DNA: TGTGCCAGCAGCCACCGGGACAGCCACAATGAGCAGTTCTTC. Residues: CASSHRDSHNEQFF.

CDR3 in amino acids: CASSFQSGSNQPQHF. The CDR3 DNA sequence: TGCGCCAGCAGCTTCCAATCAGGGAGCAATCAGCCCCAGCATTTT. The chain links TRBV5-1 to TRBJ1-5, with D perhaps matching TRBD1 (5 bases). The length of the CDR3 is 15 residues. Germline CDR1 and CDR2: SGHRS and YFSETQ. Trimming pared 2 bases from V and 1 base from J, leaving 10 bases between.

The CDR3 DNA reads TGTGCCACCGAGGGCAGTGGTGATTCACCCCTCCACTTT. Encoded protein: CATEGSGDSPLHF. This chain connects TRBV10-3 to TRBJ1-6, with D uncertain. This CDR3 spans 13 amino acids. The germline V and J ends were trimmed by 10 bases and 8 bases, with 15 bases remaining between them. CDR1 is ENHRY, CDR2 SYGVKD, per germline.